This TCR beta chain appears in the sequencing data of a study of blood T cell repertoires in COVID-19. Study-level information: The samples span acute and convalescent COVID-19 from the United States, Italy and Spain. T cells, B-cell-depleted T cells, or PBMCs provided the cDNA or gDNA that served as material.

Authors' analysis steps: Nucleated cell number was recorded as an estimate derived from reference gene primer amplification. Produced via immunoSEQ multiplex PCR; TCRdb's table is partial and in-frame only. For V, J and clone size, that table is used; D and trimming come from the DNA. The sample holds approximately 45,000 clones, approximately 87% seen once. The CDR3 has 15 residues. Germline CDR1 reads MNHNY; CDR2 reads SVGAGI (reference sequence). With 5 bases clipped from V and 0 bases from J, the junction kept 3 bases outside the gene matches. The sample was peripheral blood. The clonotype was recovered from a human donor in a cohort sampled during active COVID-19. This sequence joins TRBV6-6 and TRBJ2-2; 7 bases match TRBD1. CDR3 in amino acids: CASSPGQTNTGELFF. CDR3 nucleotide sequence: TGTGCCAGCAGTCCGGGACAGACGAACACCGGGGAGCTGTTTTTT.